What follows are 32 T cell receptor beta chains derived from one specimen sequenced in a study of T cells in women clearing cervical HPV infection. Only in-frame clones appear in the TCRdb table, and some are missing; sequencing was by immunoSEQ multiplex PCR. This sample's clone table lists 40,000 to 55,000 clones. The specimen was blood buffy coat. These receptors all come from a woman aged 18 to 69 with a cervical HPV16 infection that either progressed to CIN3+ or cleared (not recorded which).

For this clone: Read coverage stops 3 residues before the CDR3 terminus; the germline J gene supplies the remainder. The V and J genes are TRBV11-2 and TRBJ1-1; unclear D gene. CDR1 and CDR2 (germline): SGHAT, FQNNGV. The CDR3 runs 14 residues. V was clipped by 5 bases and J by 0 bases, with 10 bases between them. The sequenced CDR3 bases are TGTGCCAGCAGCCCGATGGCCATGAACACTGAA. Translated, it gives CASSPMAMNTE. The CDR3 in its entirety is CASSPMAMNTEAFF.

On this clone: From the germline J gene comes the end of the CDR3, since the read stops 3 residues before it. The rearrangement joins TRBV5-1 to TRBJ1-4; tentatively, D is TRBD1 (5 bases). The CDR3 spans 17 residues. CDR1 is SGHRS and CDR2 is YFSETQ in the germline V gene. The ends were cut back, 0 bases at V and 0 bases at J, with 12 bases in the middle. CDR3 residues: CASSLDPGHATNEKLFF. The covered CDR3 bases are TGCGCCAGCAGCTTGGACCCAGGACATGCAACTAATGAAAAA. The full variable domain, with the rest looked up from reference TRBV5-1 and TRBJ1-4, is KAGVTQTPRYLIKTRGQQVTLSCSPISGHRSVSWYQQTPGQGLQFLFEYFSETQRNKGNFPGRFSGRQFSNSRSEMNVSTLELGDSALYLCASSLDPGHATNEKLFFGSGTQLSVL.

Details on this clone: The observed sequence ends 3 residues before the CDR3 terminus, with the missing tail filled in from the germline J gene. V and J are TRBV9 and TRBJ1-1; maybe TRBD1 (6 bases). Trimming cost V 3 bases and J 7 bases, with 19 bases left between them. This CDR3 is built from 15 residues. The V gene's germline CDR1 is SGDLS and CDR2 YYNGEE. Incomplete CDR3 DNA: TGTGCCAGCAGCGCTGTCCCAGAGGGGGGGAGTGAA. Its translation is CASSAVPEGGSE. The entire CDR3 reads CASSAVPEGGSEAFF.

Concerning this clone itself: The read finishes 3 residues shy of the CDR3 end, and the germline J gene is used to complete it. The genes are TRBV11-1 and TRBJ2-1; 13 nucleotides line up with TRBD2. The CDR3 spans 15 residues. Germline CDR1 and CDR2: SGHAT and FQDESV (reference sequence). V lost 5 bases, J lost 5 bases, and 3 bases stayed unmatched. CDR3 bases read: TGTGCCAGCAGCATGGGACTAGCGGGGAACAATGAG. It specifies CASSMGLAGNNE. In full, the CDR3 reads CASSMGLAGNNEQFF.

With regard to this clone: The CDR3 is cut off 3 residues early in the read; its end comes from the germline J gene. The genes are TRBV19 and TRBJ1-1; no clear D. The CDR3 runs 14 residues. V shed 10 bases and J shed 4 bases, with 19 bases lying between them. Germline CDR1 is LNHDA and CDR2 is SQIVND (reference sequence). The part of the CDR3 DNA that was read is TGTGCCACCCGCCCGACGGCAGCTAGCACTGAA. This translates into CATRPTAASTE. The CDR3, in full, reads CATRPTAASTEAFF. Full variable domain (outside the CDR3, taken from reference TRBV19 and TRBJ1-1): DGGITQSPKYLFRKEGQNVTLSCEQNLNHDAMYWYRQDPGQGLRLIYYSQIVNDFQKGDIAEGYSVSREKKESFPLTVTSAQKNPTAFYLCATRPTAASTEAFFGQGTRLTVV.

For this clone: Sequencing ends 3 residues short of the CDR3 end; the germline J gene provides the rest. The chain is built from TRBV18 and TRBJ1-5; D is unresolved. The V end was cut by 3 bases, the J end by 0 bases, with 9 bases between. This CDR3 has 15 residues. CDR1 is KGHSH and CDR2 is LQKENI in the germline V gene. The CDR3 DNA, read in part, is TGTGCCAGCTCACCTGATAGTTATAGCAATCAGCCC. It specifies CASSPDSYSNQP. The whole CDR3 region reads CASSPDSYSNQPQHF. The full variable domain, with the rest looked up from reference TRBV18 and TRBJ1-5, is NAGVMQNPRHLVRRRGQEARLRCSPMKGHSHVYWYRQLPEEGLKFMVYLQKENIIDESGMPKERFSAEFPKEGPSILRIQQVVRGDSAAYFCASSPDSYSNQPQHFGDGTRLSIL.

Note on this clone: Read coverage stops 3 residues before the CDR3 terminus; the germline J gene supplies the remainder. The V call is TRBV10-1, the J call TRBJ2-2; maybe TRBD2 (6 bases). The V and J ends lost 5 bases and 8 bases respectively, with 15 bases between them. CDR1 is WNHNN, CDR2 SYGVQD, per germline (reference sequence). This CDR3 contains 14 residues. Partial CDR3 DNA: TGCGCCAGCAGTTTTCAGGGAGGTTCTGGGGAG. Its translation is CASSFQGGSGE. The entire CDR3 sequence reads CASSFQGGSGELFF.

Comments on this clone: Read sequence stops 3 residues before the CDR3 end, and the germline J gene provides the missing end. The chain couples TRBV19 to TRBJ1-2; no clear D gene. The germline V gene encodes CDR1 LNHDA and CDR2 SQIVND (reference sequence). This CDR3 has 14 amino acids. CDR3 bases read: TGTGCCACCCGTGTCAGGAGCTCCTACAATGAC. It translates to CATRVRSSYND. The CDR3, in full, reads CATRVRSSYNDYTF. The variable domain in full, with the rest retrieved from reference TRBV19 and TRBJ1-2, is DGGITQSPKYLFRKEGQNVTLSCEQNLNHDAMYWYRQDPGQGLRLIYYSQIVNDFQKGDIAEGYSVSREKKESFPLTVTSAQKNPTAFYLCATRVRSSYNDYTFGSGTRLTVV.

Of note for this clone: Read data end 3 residues before the CDR3 end; the end is taken from the germline J gene. The chain employs TRBV14 and TRBJ2-7; D gene ambiguous. Trimming removed 1 base from V and 3 bases from J, with 19 bases in between. This CDR3 comprises 17 residues. In germline, CDR1 is SGHDN, CDR2 FVKESK. CDR3 DNA (partial): TGTGCCAGCAGCCAAGTGAGTGACCGGTACAGATACTACGAG. Amino acid sequence: CASSQVSDRYRYYE. The whole CDR3 reads CASSQVSDRYRYYEQYF.

Comments on this clone: The read gets to within 3 residues of the CDR3 end, and the germline J gene fills in the rest. The V and J genes are TRBV5-6 and TRBJ2-3; D unclear. CDR1 is SGHDT and CDR2 is YYEEEE in the germline V gene. The CDR3 consists of 14 residues. The V end was cut by 2 bases, the J end by 6 bases, with 13 bases between. CDR3 DNA, as far as it was read: TGTGCCAGCAGCTTACTGCCAGCGTCGGATACG. Translating gives CASSLLPASDT. The whole CDR3 sequence is CASSLLPASDTQYF.

Remarks on this clone: Read data end 3 residues before the CDR3 end; the end is taken from the germline J gene. The V and J genes are TRBV10-2 and TRBJ1-1; weak D call: TRBD1 (6 bases). CDR3 length: 14 residues. Between the trimmed V and J ends, which lost 0 bases and 4 bases, there was a span of 9 bases. Looked up from germline, CDR1 is WSHSY and CDR2 is SAAADI. CDR3 bases read: TGCGCCAGCAGTGAGTCTGGCAGGGGCACTGAA. Translated, it gives CASSESGRGTE. The full CDR3 is CASSESGRGTEAFF.

A note on this clone: From the germline J gene comes the end of the CDR3, since the read stops 3 residues before it. This chain connects TRBV28 to TRBJ2-1, with D possibly being TRBD2 (6 bases). The V end lost 6 bases, the J end lost 9 bases, and 15 bases lay between the germline ends. From germline, CDR1 is MDHEN and CDR2 SYDVKM. The CDR3 runs 13 residues. The CDR3 DNA, read in part, is TGTGCCAGCAGGGGGACTGGGAATGCTGAG. Its protein is CASRGTGNAE. The entire CDR3 protein reads CASRGTGNAEQFF.

Comment on this clone: The read finishes 3 residues shy of the CDR3 end, and the germline J gene is used to complete it. This sequence joins TRBV7-8 and TRBJ2-2; D perhaps matches TRBD1 (5 bases). The CDR3 runs 15 residues. In germline, CDR1 is SGHVS, CDR2 FQNEAQ. V was cut by 5 bases and J by 1 base, with 11 bases left in between. Partial CDR3 DNA: TGTGCCAGCAGCACACGAACAGGGAACACCGGGGAG. Translating it yields CASSTRTGNTGE. The CDR3 reads in full as CASSTRTGNTGELFF.

Of note for this clone: With the read ending 3 residues before the CDR3 end, the germline J gene is used to fill in that end. The chain carries TRBV6-4 and TRBJ2-3; 8 bases fit TRBD2. Losses at the gene ends were 6 bases for V and 3 bases for J; bases not matched to a gene: 8. The CDR3 totals 15 residues. Germline V lookup: CDR1 MRHNA, CDR2 SNTAGT. The CDR3 loop is CASSPGLAVTDTQYF. The sequenced part of the CDR3 DNA is TGTGCCAGCAGCCCAGGACTAGCCGTTACAGATACG.

This clone is classed as medium-sized by frequency. The CDR3 end is not reached by the read, which stops 3 residues before it; the germline J gene fills it in. The rearrangement uses TRBV19 and TRBJ2-3; 7 positions agree with TRBD1. Germline V CDR1 and CDR2: LNHDA, SQIVND (reference sequence). Trimming removed 7 bases from V and 4 bases from J; junction bases left unmatched: 8. The CDR3 totals 14 residues. The sequenced part of the CDR3 DNA is TGTGCCAGTACACAGGGGTCCCTAGCAGATACG. It codes for CASTQGSLADT. The entire CDR3 is CASTQGSLADTQYF.

Comment on this clone: The read ends 3 residues early relative to the CDR3; the germline J gene fills the gap. This rearrangement joins TRBV5-1 to TRBJ2-3; tentative D call: TRBD1 (6 bases). Germline CDR1 reads SGHRS; CDR2 reads YFSETQ. CDR3 size: 14 residues. Partial CDR3 DNA: TGCGCCAGCAGCCTAGGGACAACCCAAGAGACG. Its translation is CASSLGTTQET. Given in full, the CDR3 is CASSLGTTQETQYF.

The sequenced part of the CDR3 DNA is TGCAGTGCTAGAGCGGGACTCCGGGGGACC. Translating gives CSARAGLRGT. The full CDR3 is CSARAGLRGTQYF. This chain uses TRBV20-1 with TRBJ2-5; perhaps TRBD2 as D (6 bases). The read halts 3 residues ahead of the CDR3 end, with the missing end drawn from the germline J gene. This CDR3 comprises 13 residues. Trimming stripped 1 base from V and 7 bases from J, with 13 bases between. Germline V gene sequence: CDR1 DFQATT, CDR2 SNEGSKA (reference sequence).

Regarding this clone: The CDR3 end falls 3 residues outside the read, so it is completed with the germline J gene. This chain uses TRBV19 with TRBJ2-3, with 9 bases matching TRBD1. J was trimmed by 8 bases and V by 3 bases; bases with no gene match: 9. Germline V gives CDR1 LNHDA, CDR2 SQIVND (reference sequence). The CDR3 length is 15 residues. The CDR3 protein is CASSIDGTGRGTQYF. Partial CDR3 DNA: TGTGCCAGTAGTATCGACGGGACAGGGAGGGGTACG.

For this clone: The read ends 3 residues early relative to the CDR3; the germline J gene fills the gap. The rearrangement joins TRBV7-2 to TRBJ2-7; weak D call: TRBD2 (6 bases). Trimming took off 5 bases at V and 3 bases at J, with 17 bases between the two ends. The CDR3 length is 15 residues. Germline lookup yields CDR1 SGHTA and CDR2 FQGNSA. Incomplete CDR3 DNA: TGTGCCAGCAGCGACTCCGGGACTGGGGACTACGAG. Translated: CASSDSGTGDYE. The entire CDR3 protein reads CASSDSGTGDYEQYF.

Regarding this clone: The CDR3 end falls 3 residues outside the read, so it is completed with the germline J gene. The chain is built from TRBV20-1 and TRBJ2-3, with 11 nucleotides matching TRBD2. Germline trimming cut 6 bases from V and 0 bases from J; bases unmatched to any gene: 11. This CDR3 comprises 17 residues. Germline CDR1 and CDR2: DFQATT and SNEGSKA (reference sequence). Partial CDR3 DNA: TGCAGTGCAACATCACCTTCTAGCGGGGGGAGCACAGATACG. Its protein is CSATSPSSGGSTDT. The complete CDR3 reads CSATSPSSGGSTDTQYF.

This CDR3 is CASSIRGNEREKLFF. The sequenced part of the CDR3 DNA is TGTGCCAGCAGCATACGGGGTAATGAGAGGGAAAAG. The rearrangement joins TRBV7-8 to TRBJ2-2; the D gene is possibly TRBD2 (5 bases). The read stops 3 residues short of the end of the CDR3; the missing end is completed from the germline J gene. The CDR3 consists of 15 residues. Germline CDR1 SGHVS, CDR2 FQNEAQ.

About this clone: The read ends 3 residues before the CDR3 terminus; that terminus is restored from the germline J gene. The gene calls are TRBV7-7 and TRBJ2-3; no clear D. The CDR3 consists of 16 residues. The V gene's germline CDR1 is SSHAT and CDR2 FNYEAQ (reference sequence). The part of the CDR3 DNA that was read is TGTGCCAGCAGCTTAGTTTTGGCCCCCTCTCAAGAGACG. It encodes CASSLVLAPSQET. The whole CDR3 region reads CASSLVLAPSQETQYF.

About this clone itself: One end of the junction does not line up with germline, which may come from a read error. The read ends 3 residues early relative to the CDR3; the germline J gene fills the gap. The chain combines TRBV2 with TRBJ1-3; D remains unclear. Looked up from germline, CDR1 is SNHLY and CDR2 is FYNNEI. The CDR3 spans 14 residues. CDR3 protein: CASREDLSGNTIYF. The DNA read from the CDR3 is TGTGCCAGCAGGGAAGATCTGTCTGGAAACACC. Full variable domain (missing parts from reference TRBV2 and TRBJ1-3): EPEVTQTPSHQVTQMGQEVILRCVPISNHLYFYWYRQILGQKVEFLVSFYNNEISEKSEIFDDQFSVERPDGSNFTLKIRSTKLEDSAMYFCASREDLSGNTIYFGEGSWLTVV.

CDR3 amino acids: CASSFGYGTSSRNEQFF. The part of the CDR3 DNA that was read is TGTGCCAGCAGCTTTGGGTACGGGACTAGCAGCCGCAATGAG. J is TRBJ2-1 and V is TRBV7-8, with 9 bases aligning to TRBD2. From the germline J gene comes the end of the CDR3, since the read stops 3 residues before it. The CDR3 covers 17 residues. V lost 3 bases, J lost 6 bases, and 12 bases stayed unmatched. Germline V lookup: CDR1 SGHVS, CDR2 FQNEAQ.

Worth noting for this clone: The read terminates 3 residues before the CDR3 end, so the remaining end is supplied by the germline J gene. The rearrangement joins TRBV7-2 to TRBJ2-3, with D possibly TRBD1 on 5 matching bases. CDR3 size: 14 residues. CDR1 and CDR2 from the germline V gene are SGHTA and FQGNSA. The DNA read from the CDR3 is TGTGCCAGCAGCTTTGACAGTAGCAATCAGCCG. Amino acids: CASSFDSSNQP. The whole CDR3 sequence is CASSFDSSNQPQYF.

The part of the CDR3 DNA that was read is TGTGCCAGCTCAGCCGGGACAGGGGCCGCTGGCCCATACGAG. Encoded protein: CASSAGTGAAGPYE. The whole CDR3 region reads CASSAGTGAAGPYEQYF. This chain uses TRBV18 with TRBJ2-7, with 10 bases fitting TRBD1. The read terminates 3 residues before the CDR3 end, so the remaining end is supplied by the germline J gene. After removal of 5 bases from V and 4 bases from J, the junction contained 14 bases not matched to a gene. This CDR3 region has 17 residues. Germline lookup yields CDR1 KGHSH and CDR2 LQKENI.

As for this clone: Read sequence stops 3 residues before the CDR3 end, and the germline J gene provides the missing end. Other DNA variants within this sample encode the same CDR3. This rearrangement joins TRBV13 to TRBJ1-3; weak D call: TRBD1 (5 bases). V lost 1 base, J lost 4 bases, and 5 bases lay in between. Germline V gene sequence: CDR1 PRHDT, CDR2 FYEKMQ (reference sequence). CDR3 size: 13 residues. This CDR3 is CASSLDRGNTIYF. The sequenced CDR3 bases are TGTGCCAGCAGCTTAGACAGGGGAAACACC.

As to this clone: The read terminates 3 residues ahead of where the CDR3 ends, so the germline J gene completes it. The V and J genes are TRBV18 and TRBJ2-3; tentatively, D is TRBD2 (6 bases). Germline CDR1 is KGHSH and CDR2 is LQKENI. V was pared by 2 bases and J by 4 bases, with 10 bases between. The CDR3 is made up of 14 amino acids. Incomplete CDR3 DNA: TGTGCCAGCTCACCAAGCAGGGAGGCAGATACG. This encodes CASSPSREADT. The entire CDR3 is CASSPSREADTQYF.

On this clone: The read is 3 residues too short to cover the CDR3 end, so that end is filled in from the germline J gene. The gene calls are TRBV3-1 (or the pseudogene TRBV3-2) and TRBJ2-1, with no clear D. V gave up 6 bases and J gave up 5 bases, with 11 bases separating them. The length of the CDR3 is 13 residues. The germline CDR1 and CDR2 sequences are LGHDT and YNNKEL (reference sequence). The CDR3 reads CASSPLSNNEQFF. CDR3 DNA, as far as it was read: TGTGCCAGCAGTCCTTTGAGCAACAATGAG.

In regard to this clone: Read data end 3 residues before the CDR3 end; the end is taken from the germline J gene. The chain carries TRBV12-3 or TRBV12-4 and TRBJ2-3, with 11 bases lining up with TRBD2. The CDR3 covers 15 residues. V shed 6 bases, J shed 3 bases, and the junction held 5 bases outside the gene matches. CDR3 bases read: TGTGCCAGCAGAGAGGGACTAGCGGAAACAGATACG. Amino acids: CASREGLAETDT. The entire CDR3 protein is CASREGLAETDTQYF.

The sequenced CDR3 bases are TGTGCCAGCAGCTTAGGCGCAGGGGTTGCTGAAAAA. Protein: CASSLGAGVAEK. Given in full, the CDR3 is CASSLGAGVAEKLFF. The J gene is TRBJ1-4, the V gene TRBV11-2, with D possibly matching TRBD1 (6 bases). The sequence runs out 3 residues before the end of the CDR3; the remainder is reconstructed from the germline J gene. The V gene lost 1 base and the J gene lost 7 bases, with 13 bases spanning the gap. The germline V gene encodes CDR1 SGHAT and CDR2 FQNNGV. This CDR3 has 15 residues.

Of note for this clone: The read terminates 3 residues ahead of where the CDR3 ends, so the germline J gene completes it. The chain has TRBV2 and TRBJ1-4; 7 bases match TRBD1. CDR1 is SNHLY, CDR2 FYNNEI, per germline. The CDR3 extends over 13 amino acids. The CDR3 sequence: CASSRDSDSPLFF. Incomplete CDR3 DNA: TGTGCCAGCAGTCGGGACAGTGATTCACCA.